This T cell receptor (beta chain) stems from a study of blood T cell repertoires in COVID-19. Study-level information: From the United States, Italy and Spain came samples of acute and convalescent COVID-19. The analysed material was cDNA or gDNA that came from T cells, B-cell-depleted T cells, or PBMCs.

Study processing details: Reference gene primer amplification gave estimated nucleated cell counts. Profiling relied on immunoSEQ multiplex PCR, and the TCRdb table lists in-frame clones only, not all of them. The V and J calls and the clone size are those of that table, but D and trimming were determined from the DNA. The top ten clones hold less than 3.5% of a sample with 200,000 to 300,000 clones, around 80% of them seen once. Between the trimmed V and J ends, which lost 7 bases and 0 bases, there was a span of 13 bases. This CDR3 spans 15 amino acids. The V gene's germline CDR1 is LNHDA and CDR2 SQIVND (reference sequence).

This chain links TRBV19 with TRBJ1-5; D might be TRBD1 (6 bases). This receptor was obtained from a woman aged 18-30 years with acute or convalescent COVID-19. The source material was peripheral blood. The CDR3, as DNA: TGTGCCAGTACCCTGCAGGGGTATAGCAATCAGCCCCAGCATTTT. This gives the protein CASTLQGYSNQPQHF.